This T cell receptor beta chain was recovered during a study of human T cells and chemical hapten exposure. The CDR3 loop spans 15 amino acids. Germline CDR1 reads SGHAT; CDR2 reads FQNNGV. V lost 3 bases and J 0 bases, leaving 9 bases between the germline ends. This clonotype has ten or more counts. No antigen is known for it. Time point reported: patch test 2, 6 weeks after DPC sensitization. This sample's treatment: therapeutic diphenylcyclopropenone sensitization with weekly scalp DPC. Drawing of blood took place ahead of applying each patch test. Sample donors consisted of patients with alopecia, aged 18 to 70 years, who were suitable for DPC. General study findings and limits: The number of TCRs above 1 in 1000 frequency did not change after DPC sensitization.

It was the library that attached unique molecular identifiers to individual cDNA molecules. TCRdb called the RACE reads again in MiXCR, with one record for every CDR3 protein. The table records more than 110,000 distinct CDR3 sequences, 12% of them present only once. V is TRBV11-2 and J is TRBJ2-1; D call uncertain. The clonotype originates from a woman between 45 and 60 years old with alopecia areata. Some clones in this sample may be carry-over from other donors' samples. The material sequenced was whole blood, taken in connection with sensitization to the hapten diphenylcyclopropenone (DPC). In DNA form, the CDR3 reads TGTGCCAGCAGCTTTGAGCTGAGCTCCTACAATGAGCAGTTCTTC. This translates into CASSFELSSYNEQFF.